A single sample gave rise to the 5 T cell receptor beta chains below, sequenced in a study of TIL therapy for anti-PD-1-resistant metastatic lung cancer. Specified time point: pre-treatment sample, taken before nivolumab and TIL therapy. Most excised metastases sampled were pleural nodules or supraclavicular lymph nodes. The immunoSEQ assay was v3. Generated by immunoSEQ multiplex PCR, the TCRdb table keeps only in-frame clones and is missing some. Of 6,500 to 9,000 clones listed, less than 85% are singletons. The sample here was tumor tissue, taken at baseline. The receptors derive from a person aged 25 to 85 with non-small cell lung cancer.

Regarding this clone: At one end, the junction sequence differs from germline, possibly due to a read error. The V and J genes are TRBV2 and TRBJ1-2, with D tentatively TRBD1 (6 bases). In germline, CDR1 is SNHLY, CDR2 FYNNEI. CDR3 size: 13 residues. This chain's CDR3 is CASTEGGDYGYTF. The CDR3 coding sequence is TGTGCCAGCACTGAAGGGGGAGACTATGGCTACACCTTC. Complete variable domain (other parts from reference TRBV2 and TRBJ1-2): EPEVTQTPSHQVTQMGQEVILRCVPISNHLYFYWYRQILGQKVEFLVSFYNNEISEKSEIFDDQFSVERPDGSNFTLKIRSTKLEDSAMYFCASTEGGDYGYTFGSGTRLTVV.

This chain uses TRBV2 with TRBJ1-6, with TRBD1 identical over 8 bases. Per germline, CDR1 SNHLY and CDR2 FYNNEI. Trimming cost V 6 bases and J 6 bases; bases outside gene matches: 10. This CDR3 has 16 residues. In nucleotides, the CDR3 is TGTGCCAGCAGCCGACAGGGGAACGCGGGTAATTCACCCCTCCACTTT. Its protein is CASSRQGNAGNSPLHF.

The J gene is TRBJ1-6, the V gene TRBV28; a possible D gene is TRBD1 (5 bases). CDR3 length: 17 residues. V was pared by 7 bases and J by 1 base, with 17 bases between. Germline V gives CDR1 MDHEN, CDR2 SYDVKM. CDR3 sequence reads: CASTQPGGGSYNSPLHF. The CDR3 DNA follows: TGTGCCAGCACCCAACCTGGGGGGGGTTCCTATAATTCACCCCTCCACTTT.

The V gene is TRBV13, the J gene TRBJ2-4; D is ambiguous. The CDR3 covers 13 residues. Trimming cost V 5 bases and J 2 bases, with 7 bases left between them. From germline, CDR1 is PRHDT and CDR2 FYEKMQ (reference sequence). CDR3 amino acids: CASSLTPKNIQYF. CDR3 sequence (DNA): TGTGCCAGCAGCCTCACCCCCAAAAACATTCAGTACTTC.

V is TRBV5-1 and J is TRBJ2-3; 7 nucleotides align to TRBD2. The CDR3 length is 14 residues. Germline-derived CDR1 and CDR2 are SGHRS and YFSETQ. The junction had 4 bases not matched to a gene; V was cut back by 2 bases and J by 4 bases. Here the CDR3 reads CASSLPSGPDTQYF. The CDR3 DNA sequence: TGCGCCAGCAGCTTACCTAGCGGCCCAGATACGCAGTATTTT.